These 22 T cell receptor beta chains were all obtained from the same sample, sequenced in a study of vaccination and CD4 T cells after COVID-19. The treatment here: roughly 10-day PBMC culture with coronavirus spike peptide pools or control peptides (ViraFEST assay). The antigens of these receptors remain unknown. Cultured CD4+ T-cell DNA underwent Oncomine TCR Beta short-read sequencing. TCRdb called the PCR reads again in MiXCR, with one record for every CDR3 protein. In the table there are some 10,000 distinct CDR3 sequences, 60% to 70% of which are singletons. The sample taken for sequencing was CD4+ T cells from blood, cultured in vitro. Receptors originate from a human donor who had recovered from COVID-19.

The chain recombines TRBV20-1 with TRBJ1-1; D gene ambiguous. There are 13 residues in the CDR3. Germline V lookup: CDR1 DFQATT, CDR2 SNEGSKA (reference sequence). V gave up 6 bases and J gave up 4 bases, with 15 bases separating them. The CDR3 loop reads CSAIDISGTEAFF. As DNA, the CDR3 is TGCAGTGCCATCGACATCAGTGGCACTGAAGCTTTCTTT.

This chain joins TRBV7-9 and TRBJ1-2; D is perhaps TRBD1 (5 bases). The CDR3 is made up of 14 amino acids. Trimming stripped 5 bases from V and 4 bases from J, with 14 bases between. The germline V gene has CDR1 SEHNR and CDR2 FQNEAQ (reference sequence). CDR3 in amino acids: CASSRIPGGYGYTF. CDR3 DNA sequence: TGTGCCAGCAGCCGGATTCCCGGGGGCTATGGCTACACCTTC.

The chain recombines TRBV7-2 with TRBJ1-3; D unresolved. This CDR3 is built from 13 residues. CDR1 SGHTA and CDR2 FQGNSA come from the germline V gene. The V end was cut by 6 bases, the J end by 4 bases, with 10 bases between. The CDR3 region is CASSPSYGNTIYF. CDR3 coding DNA: TGTGCCAGCAGTCCCTCATACGGAAACACCATATATTTT.

The V call is TRBV27, the J call TRBJ2-1, with D perhaps TRBD1 (6 bases). Germline V gene lookup returns CDR1 MNHEY and CDR2 SMNVEV (reference sequence). Trimming left V 6 bases short and J 11 bases short, with 20 bases between. The CDR3 extends over 14 amino acids. This chain's CDR3 is CASRSTAWGPKQFF. The CDR3 nucleotides read TGTGCCAGCAGATCGACCGCCTGGGGGCCGAAGCAGTTCTTC.

This clonotype was seen more than once but under ten times. The chain couples TRBV27 to TRBJ2-2; the D is unclear. V was trimmed by 2 bases and J by 5 bases, leaving 12 bases between them. The CDR3 contains 15 residues. The germline V gene encodes CDR1 MNHEY and CDR2 SMNVEV (reference sequence). The CDR3 DNA follows: TGTGCCAGCAGTTTACAGGCCAGGTTTACCGGGGAGCTGTTTTTT. Its protein is CASSLQARFTGELFF.

This clonotype came up a few times. This rearrangement joins TRBV5-1 to TRBJ1-2, with D perhaps TRBD1 (5 bases). V lost 7 bases to trimming and J lost 0 bases, with 10 bases between them. Germline values: CDR1 SGHRS, CDR2 YFSETQ. The CDR3 length is 13 residues. The CDR3 protein is CASATGTNYGYTF. The CDR3 region has the DNA TGCGCCAGCGCAACAGGTACTAACTATGGCTACACCTTC.

This sequence joins TRBV5-4 and TRBJ1-2; possibly TRBD1 for D (6 bases). The CDR3 consists of 13 residues. V gave up 3 bases and J gave up 4 bases, with 10 bases separating them. Germline loops: CDR1 SGHNT, CDR2 YYREEE (reference sequence). CDR3: CASSSWTVYGYTF. Written as DNA, the CDR3 is TGTGCCAGCAGCTCCTGGACAGTCTATGGCTACACCTTC.

V gene TRBV6-1 combines with J gene TRBJ1-4; a possible D gene is TRBD1 (6 bases). Germline V CDR1 and CDR2: MNHNS, SASEGT. The CDR3 loop spans 15 amino acids. V dropped 4 bases and J dropped 6 bases, with 15 bases sitting between them. CDR3 bases: TGTGCCAGCAGTGGAGGGGGAGGGGGGGATGAAAAACTGTTTTTT. This translates into CASSGGGGGDEKLFF.

The chain recombines TRBV12-3 or TRBV12-4 with TRBJ1-5; no firm D call. Trimming removed 7 bases at V and 5 bases at J, with 9 bases between. CDR3 length equals 12 residues. The CDR3 region has the DNA TGTGCCAGCACTAGGGCGGATCAGCCCCAGCATTTT. It codes for CASTRADQPQHF.

There are a few counts of this clonotype. The CDR3: CASSSGTGDTGELFF. CDR3 nucleotide sequence: TGTGCCAGCAGCTCCGGGACAGGGGACACCGGGGAGCTGTTTTTT. The chain couples TRBV6-1 to TRBJ2-2; 10 positions agree with TRBD1. V lost 6 bases, J lost 3 bases, and 4 bases stayed unmatched. Germline CDR1 is MNHNS and CDR2 is SASEGT. The CDR3 runs to 15 residues.

This clonotype was observed a few times. The chain recombines TRBV6-5 with TRBJ1-2; D uncertain. Germline CDR1 is MNHEY and CDR2 is SVGAGI. The V end was cut by 0 bases, the J end by 8 bases, with 10 bases between. The CDR3 loop spans 13 amino acids. CDR3 DNA sequence: TGTGCCAGCAGTTACTCGATGGGAGGGGGCTACACCTTC. The encoded protein is CASSYSMGGGYTF.

The chain recombines TRBV6-1 with TRBJ2-7, with D unresolved. Germline V gene sequence: CDR1 MNHNS, CDR2 SASEGT. The V end lost 6 bases, the J end lost 0 bases, and 3 bases lay between the germline ends. This CDR3 has 11 amino acids. The CDR3 here is CASRASYEQYF. The DNA for the CDR3 is TGTGCCAGCAGGGCCTCCTACGAGCAGTACTTC.

V gene TRBV4-3 combines with J gene TRBJ1-6; D unresolved. Germline V gene sequence: CDR1 LGHNA, CDR2 YSLEER. The CDR3 totals 14 residues. V lost 0 bases to trimming and J lost 10 bases, with 10 bases between them. The CDR3 bases are TGCGCCAGCAGCCAAGATATCCACAAATCACCCCTCCACTTT. It translates to CASSQDIHKSPLHF.

This clonotype was observed once. V is TRBV7-2 and J is TRBJ2-7, with D uncertain. There are 11 residues in the CDR3. Trimming removed 8 bases from V and 1 base from J, with 6 bases in between. Germline lookup yields CDR1 SGHTA and CDR2 FQGNSA. The DNA for the CDR3 is TGTGCCAGCTCAGTGTCCTACGAGCAGTACTTC. The encoded protein is CASSVSYEQYF.

The CDR3 DNA reads TGTGCCAGCACCGAATATACCAGGGGAGGAAACACTGAAGCTTTCTTT. This codes for CASTEYTRGGNTEAFF. The V gene is TRBV2, the J gene TRBJ1-1, with TRBD1 as a possible D gene (6 bases). CDR1 is SNHLY and CDR2 is FYNNEI in the germline V gene. The CDR3 sequence is 16 residues long. The ends were cut back, 7 bases at V and 2 bases at J, with 20 bases in the middle.

This sequence joins TRBV2 and TRBJ1-1; D unresolved. Per germline, CDR1 SNHLY and CDR2 FYNNEI. CDR3 length: 13 residues. Between the trimmed V and J ends, which lost 4 bases and 4 bases, there was a span of 10 bases. CDR3 in DNA: TGTGCCAGCAGTGTTGACGTTTCCACTGAAGCTTTCTTT. Translated: CASSVDVSTEAFF.

Here the CDR3 reads CASRLGGAGQPQHF. CDR3 bases: TGTGCCAGCAGACTAGGGGGCGCAGGACAGCCCCAGCATTTT. This chain connects TRBV6-2 or TRBV6-3 to TRBJ1-5; TRBD1 matches at 7 bases. The CDR3 sequence is 14 residues long. CDR1 and CDR2 from the germline V gene are MNHEY and SVGEGT. V shed 6 bases and J 7 bases; nucleotides not matched to a gene: 9.

The CDR3 protein is CSALQGALEKLFF. The CDR3 DNA follows: TGCAGTGCTCTCCAGGGGGCGCTTGAAAAACTGTTTTTT. The V and J genes are TRBV20-1 and TRBJ1-4; 8 bases match TRBD1. Per germline, CDR1 DFQATT and CDR2 SNEGSKA (reference sequence). The junction had 6 bases not matched to a gene; V was cut back by 5 bases and J by 7 bases. The CDR3 sequence is 13 residues long.

The chain carries TRBV10-3 and TRBJ2-3, with TRBD1 matching over 7 bases. Trimming took 0 bases from V and 4 from J; bases not matched to a gene: 4. The CDR3 consists of 15 residues. Germline CDR1 ENHRY, CDR2 SYGVKD. The chain's CDR3 is CAISESHRGPDTQYF. The CDR3 DNA sequence: TGTGCCATCAGTGAGTCGCACAGGGGACCAGATACGCAGTATTTT.

CDR3 DNA sequence: TGTGCCAGCAGCTTAATGCTACCCGGGACCTCCAAAGCTTTCTTT. It yields the protein CASSLMLPGTSKAFF. V usage is TRBV7-2 and J usage is TRBJ1-1; perhaps TRBD1 as D (5 bases). The CDR3 is made up of 15 amino acids. Germline CDR1 SGHTA, CDR2 FQGNSA. Trimming took off 2 bases at V and 9 bases at J, with 19 bases between the two ends.

V is TRBV24-1 and J is TRBJ2-2, with 8 positions matching TRBD1. Losses at the gene ends were 4 bases for V and 2 bases for J; bases not matched to a gene: 5. This CDR3 has 16 residues. The germline CDR1 and CDR2 sequences are KGHDR and SFDVKD. CDR3 region: CATSDADRGNTGELFF. The DNA for the CDR3 is TGTGCCACCAGTGACGCAGACAGGGGAAACACCGGGGAGCTGTTTTTT.

The V gene is TRBV19, the J gene TRBJ1-2; D perhaps matches TRBD1 (5 bases). V was shortened by 10 bases and J by 8 bases, with 20 bases between the two germline ends. CDR3 length equals 13 residues. The germline gives CDR1 LNHDA, CDR2 SQIVND (reference sequence). The CDR3 here is CATQTRGALGYTF. The CDR3 DNA reads TGTGCCACCCAAACGCGGGGCGCCCTAGGCTACACCTTC.